Sequencing of this T cell receptor beta chain was carried out in a study of blood T cell repertoires in COVID-19. Study summary: T cells, B-cell-depleted T cells, or PBMCs supplied cDNA or gDNA.

Some clones are missing from TCRdb's copy, which holds only in-frame ones; the method was immunoSEQ multiplex PCR. The table has about 320,000 clones, approximately 91% seen once. The CDR3 totals 14 residues. V was cut by 2 bases and J by 2 bases, with 8 bases left in between. Germline CDR1 reads MDHEN; CDR2 reads SYDVKM. Material: PBMCs or T cells enriched from blood (not recorded which). The source is a man between 60 and 75 years old who had recovered from COVID-19. The V gene is TRBV28, the J gene TRBJ2-3; D gene uncertain. CDR3: CASSLGQATDTQYF. The DNA of the CDR3 is TGTGCCAGCAGTTTAGGGCAGGCCACAGATACGCAGTATTTT.